The rows below give T cell receptor beta chains drawn from one sample of a study of early T cells in non-severe SARS-CoV-2 infection. TCRdb reprocessed the 5' RACE reads via MiXCR and lists one record per CDR3 protein. The data contain about 48,000 distinct CDR3 sequences, around 10% of them seen just once; the ten biggest clones take up almost 8.5%. Sequenced material: whole blood. The source is an adult who was a healthcare worker with PCR-confirmed SARS-CoV-2 infection or an uninfected control (not recorded which). Both conserved end residues are part of each CDR3.

V gene,J gene,CDR3 protein
TRBV19,TRBJ1-1,CASSIGSGEAFF
TRBV12-3/TRBV12-4,TRBJ2-7,CASSTRTAYEQYF
TRBV20-1,TRBJ2-1,CSARGNPRVDYTEQFF
TRBV7-9,TRBJ1-2,CASSPGTGYGYTF
TRBV9,TRBJ2-7,CASSGQGLSWEQYF
TRBV28,TRBJ1-2,CASSSYNAPGQEGYGYTF
TRBV25-1,TRBJ2-7,CASSEQTELGEQYF
TRBV28,TRBJ2-1,CASSPLVSEQFF
TRBV20-1,TRBJ2-7,CSARTRGRRGQYF
TRBV7-8,TRBJ1-5,CASMDGTGNQPQHF
TRBV2,TRBJ2-7,CASSAQGRGPYEQYF
TRBV9,TRBJ2-7,CASSVTGTPCEQYF
TRBV27,TRBJ1-5,CASSLGRAQGKGNQPQHF
TRBV19,TRBJ1-2,CASNRQGNYGYTF
TRBV27,TRBJ1-5,CASSLGGAGGNQPQHF
TRBV20-1,TRBJ2-3,CSASDSEDTQYF
TRBV6-1,TRBJ2-5,CASSDETAETQYF
TRBV11-2,TRBJ2-1,CASSSGLSIYNEQFF
TRBV28,TRBJ1-1,CASSPPGRTEAFF
TRBV20-1,TRBJ2-1,CSARELGAYEQFF
TRBV7-2,TRBJ2-7,CASSFLYSGSYEQYF
TRBV6-1,TRBJ1-6,CASSLLQGNSPLHF
TRBV7-9,TRBJ2-7,CASSLIAAAYEQYF
TRBV5-1,TRBJ1-4,CASSLGRFNEKLFF
TRBV20-1,TRBJ1-5,CSAQRYSNQPQHF
TRBV10-2,TRBJ1-6,CASSEGVEGSPLHF
TRBV7-2,TRBJ1-2,CASSLARHGKDGYTF
TRBV28,TRBJ2-1,CASRRTRGLINEQFF
TRBV11-3,TRBJ2-1,CASSGLAGEYRNEQFF
TRBV7-9,TRBJ2-7,CASSTTGNTYEQYF
TRBV11-2,TRBJ2-3,CASSLGGRSPDTQYF
TRBV7-9,TRBJ2-4,CASSLFLGWVKNIQYF
TRBV4-1,TRBJ2-1,CASSQTTGTGYPNEQFF
TRBV6-1,TRBJ2-5,CASERQRGETQYF
TRBV27,TRBJ1-2,CASSFVAVGSYGYGYTF
TRBV29-1,TRBJ2-5,CSVGVQETQYF
TRBV6-5,TRBJ2-1,CASSYSDSPNEQFF
TRBV6-5,TRBJ1-1,CASSYSGQGRTEAFF
TRBV19,TRBJ2-7,CASSLGQGAADEQYF
TRBV2,TRBJ1-1,CATQRANTEAFF
TRBV6-5,TRBJ2-1,CASRKRKSPYNEQFF
TRBV27,TRBJ1-1,CASSMDRSKTEAFF
TRBV7-2,TRBJ2-1,CASSPLPTEPYNEQFF
TRBV6-4,TRBJ2-1,CASSDRGGDYNEQFF
TRBV12-3/TRBV12-4,TRBJ2-7,CASSFGGTDTYEQYF
TRBV7-3,TRBJ2-1,CASSLGLASDNEQFF
TRBV24-1,TRBJ2-7,CATIKYDSGCDFSYEQYF
TRBV5-6,TRBJ2-2,CASSPRTANTGELFF
TRBV29-1,TRBJ2-1,CSVATSGRPNEQFF
TRBV3-1,TRBJ2-1,CASSPLLAISYNEQFF
TRBV2,TRBJ2-7,CASRRTGLSGEEQYF
TRBV7-9,TRBJ2-1,CASSSPEVYNEQFF
TRBV6-4,TRBJ2-3,CASSDSGSTDTQYF
TRBV6-5,TRBJ1-1,CAAEGDTREAFF
TRBV6-2/TRBV6-3,TRBJ2-1,CASSYERLAGSEQFF
TRBV10-2,TRBJ2-7,CAISSGLKRDSYEQYF
TRBV5-1,TRBJ2-3,CASSSGTGGLSTDTQYF
TRBV24-1,TRBJ2-3,CATSDPDRGPDTQYF
TRBV20-1,TRBJ2-7,CSATDPGGLAGSEQYF